The source of this T cell receptor gamma chain is a study of Vδ1+ human thymocytes. Germline CDR1 VTNTFY, CDR2 YDVSTARD (reference sequence). The CDR3 covers 15 residues. V was pared by 0 bases and J by 3 bases, with 8 bases of the junction left unmatched. This clone was found a few times. Its antigen is unknown. This CDR3 is also generated by other DNA sequences in the sample. The sorted cells were CD3+ Vdelta1+ Vdelta2- thymocytes from alphabeta-depleted thymus. Between roughly 96% and 99.6% of sorted thymocytes were Vdelta1+. General study findings and limits: Unexpected Vdelta2 sequences could cause misinterpretation of bulk repertoire data. Thymic TRG and TRD repertoires appeared highly polyclonal.

Sequences come from RNA converted to cDNA by reverse transcription. The CDR3 regions were amplified by multiplex PCR from V-gene primers to a constant-region primer. TCRdb reanalysed the multiplex PCR reads via CATT. This table holds about 36,000 gamma-chain clones, just over 20% found once. Sequenced sample: Vdelta1+ gamma-delta thymocytes from the thymus. The subset: FACS-sorted CD3+ TCRalphabeta- TCRVdelta1+ TCRVdelta2- thymocytes. The V and J genes are TRGV3 and TRGJ1 or TRGJ2. This clonotype was sampled from a girl less than two years old who had congenital heart surgery. CDR3 residues: CATWDRPRVYYKKLF. The CDR3 DNA sequence: TGTGCCACCTGGGACAGGCCTCGGGTTTATTATAAGAAACTCTTT.